This T cell receptor beta chain was recorded in a study of T-cell reconstitution after alpha-beta-depleted transplantation in children. It was with unique molecular identifiers that the TCRbeta library was prepared. TCRdb processed the PCR reads anew with MiXCR; each CDR3 protein has one entry. In the table there are some 600,000 distinct CDR3 sequences, around 13% of which are singletons. This clonotype was picked up a small number of times. V shed 2 bases and J shed 0 bases, with 9 bases lying between them. Germline CDR1 reads MNHEY; CDR2 reads SVGAGI. The CDR3 has 15 amino acids. The chain links TRBV6-5 to TRBJ2-3; D is ambiguous. The sample in question was PBMCs, mostly from graft donor cells, obtained 360 days after TCRalphabeta/CD19-depleted stem cell transplant. This sequence originates from a male patient between 5 and 17 years old who had a stem cell transplant for acute myeloid leukemia, so the T cells may come from the graft donor. DNA for the CDR3: TGTGCCAGCAGTTACGGGCTCTCAAGCACAGATACGCAGTATTTT. It yields the protein CASSYGLSSTDTQYF.